The 21 T cell receptor beta chains presented below share a single source sample, sequenced in a study of Ad26.COV2.S vaccination and SARS-CoV-2 variants. Specified treatment: around 19 received Ad26.COV2.S at low or high dose, single or two shots; about 5 received placebo; per-sample allocation not given. On day 63 after the first injection, vaccine and placebo recipients gave samples. Here immunoSEQ multiplex PCR was the method, and the copy in TCRdb shows in-frame clones only, minus some. The repertoire consists of roughly 350,000 clones, with about nine tenths occurring once and the leading ten covering about 3.4%. Source: peripheral blood, taken in a trial of Ad26.COV2.S vaccine versus placebo. These receptors came from a person aged 18-65 years who received the Ad26.COV2.S COVID-19 vaccine or a placebo.

In its sample, this clone was seen once. The J gene is TRBJ1-1, the V gene TRBV30, with TRBD1 matching over 7 bases. The CDR3 loop spans 14 amino acids. The V and J ends lost 4 bases and 1 base, in that order; junction bases with no gene match: 6. Germline V CDR1 and CDR2: GTSNPN, SVGIG (reference sequence). The chain's CDR3 is CAWTPTGWNTEAFF. CDR3 DNA sequence: TGTGCCTGGACCCCGACAGGGTGGAACACTGAAGCTTTCTTT.

The chain couples TRBV18 to TRBJ1-6; D remains unclear. The CDR3 has 12 amino acids. Trimming shortened V by 6 bases and J by 15 bases, and 15 bases separated the two germline ends. Germline assignment: CDR1 KGHSH and CDR2 LQKENI. For the CDR3, the DNA is TGTGCCAGCTCCCCCCGGCCGTCAGACCTCCACTTT. Amino acids: CASSPRPSDLHF. Using reference TRBV18 and TRBJ1-6 for the parts outside the CDR3, the full variable domain is NAGVMQNPRHLVRRRGQEARLRCSPMKGHSHVYWYRQLPEEGLKFMVYLQKENIIDESGMPKERFSAEFPKEGPSILRIQQVVRGDSAAYFCASSPRPSDLHFGNGTRLTVT.

V and J are TRBV30 and TRBJ2-6, with D possibly called TRBD1 or TRBD2 (5 bases each). V lost 0 bases and J 2 bases, leaving 14 bases between the germline ends. The CDR3 contains 17 residues. CDR1 GTSNPN and CDR2 SVGIG come from the germline V gene (reference sequence). Here the CDR3 reads CAWSVPGTRTGANVLTF. The CDR3, as DNA: TGTGCCTGGAGTGTACCAGGGACCCGAACTGGGGCCAACGTCCTGACTTTC.

The chain couples TRBV3-1 (or the pseudogene TRBV3-2) to TRBJ1-2; 9 bases are a match to TRBD1. CDR1 and CDR2 (germline): LGHDT, YNNKEL (reference sequence). The CDR3 is 15 residues long. J was trimmed by 2 bases and V by 6 bases; bases with no gene match: 7. CDR3 loop: CASSQLGTGNYGYTF. As DNA, the CDR3 is TGTGCCAGCAGTCAACTCGGGACAGGGAACTATGGCTACACCTTC.

This sequence joins TRBV10-3 and TRBJ1-1, with D unresolved. Between the trimmed V and J ends, which lost 5 bases and 5 bases, there was a span of 9 bases. The CDR3 extends over 12 amino acids. Germline V gives CDR1 ENHRY, CDR2 SYGVKD. CDR3 loop: CAISWEGTEAFF. The DNA for the CDR3 is TGTGCCATCAGTTGGGAAGGGACTGAAGCTTTCTTT.

The V call is TRBV7-2, the J call TRBJ2-3; D is undetermined. V was clipped by 1 base and J by 2 bases, with 10 bases between them. CDR1 is SGHTA and CDR2 is FQGNSA in the germline V gene. CDR3 length: 15 residues. CDR3 region: CASSLEGRNTDTQYF. DNA for the CDR3: TGTGCCAGCAGCTTAGAAGGCAGAAACACAGATACGCAGTATTTT.

This clone was recorded once. V is TRBV18 and J is TRBJ2-3; D ambiguous. V was trimmed by 3 bases and J by 5 bases, leaving 12 bases between them. The CDR3 is made up of 14 amino acids. Germline V gene sequence: CDR1 KGHSH, CDR2 LQKENI. The CDR3 region has the DNA TGTGCCAGCTCACCGGGCCCGGCCCAAGATACGCAGTATTTT. The encoded protein is CASSPGPAQDTQYF.

The J gene is TRBJ1-1, the V gene TRBV5-1; a possible D gene is TRBD1 (5 bases). The CDR3 is 15 amino acids. The V gene's germline CDR1 is SGHRS and CDR2 YFSETQ. Trimming cost V 4 bases and J 5 bases, with 18 bases left between them. The CDR3 bases are TGCGCCAGCAGCGGAGGGGAGGGTTGGAGAACTGAAGCTTTCTTT. It is translated as CASSGGEGWRTEAFF.

V and J are TRBV4-1 and TRBJ2-7; the match to TRBD1 covers 9 bases. V shed 4 bases and J 2 bases; nucleotides not matched to a gene: 9. This CDR3 has 16 residues. Per the germline V gene, CDR1 is MGHRA and CDR2 is YSYEKL. The CDR3 DNA follows: TGCGCCAGCAGCCGTCAATTACAGGGGGCAGCCTACGAGCAGTACTTC. It encodes CASSRQLQGAAYEQYF.

For this clone: At one of its ends the junction is not consistent with the germline gene, which may arise from a read error. The chain uses TRBV24-1 and TRBJ2-3, with TRBD2 matching 9 bases. The CDR3 contains 16 residues. The germline V gene has CDR1 KGHDR and CDR2 SFDVKD. The CDR3 loop is CATSDSSGTSIDTQYF. CDR3 sequence (DNA): TGTGCCACCAGTGATTCCTCCGGGACTAGCATAGATACGCAGTATTTT.

The rearrangement links TRBV4-3 to TRBJ1-1, with D uncertain. The CDR3 loop spans 14 amino acids. Trimming shortened V by 0 bases and J by 5 bases, and 10 bases separated the two germline ends. Per germline, CDR1 LGHNA and CDR2 YSLEER. The CDR3 bases are TGCGCCAGCAGCCAAGATATCGGGCGGACTGAAGCTTTCTTT. Protein sequence: CASSQDIGRTEAFF.

The chain combines TRBV7-2 with TRBJ2-2; D is uncertain. V was clipped by 2 bases and J by 3 bases, with 13 bases between them. CDR3 length equals 16 residues. Germline values: CDR1 SGHTA, CDR2 FQGNSA. The CDR3 is CASSLSVGSYTGELFF. The CDR3 bases are TGTGCCAGCAGCTTAAGCGTTGGCAGCTACACCGGGGAGCTGTTTTTT.

Comments on this clone: The sample carries other DNA sequences with the same CDR3. The chain joins TRBV20-1 to TRBJ1-1, with a possible D match to TRBD1 (5 bases). This CDR3 has 10 amino acids. V lost 6 bases and J lost 3, with 5 bases in between. Germline assignment: CDR1 DFQATT and CDR2 SNEGSKA (reference sequence). The CDR3 region is CSAGDTEAFF. The DNA for the CDR3 is TGCAGTGCAGGGGACACTGAAGCTTTCTTT.

The chain combines TRBV9 with TRBJ2-3; TRBD2 matches 12 bases. This CDR3 comprises 15 residues. The V gene end was trimmed by 6 bases and the J gene end by 3 bases; junction bases not matched to a gene: 5. Germline-derived CDR1 and CDR2 are SGDLS and YYNGEE. Written as DNA, the CDR3 is TGTGCCAGCAACCTAGCGGGGGGGCCGACAGATACGCAGTATTTT. This encodes CASNLAGGPTDTQYF.

The V and J genes are TRBV30 and TRBJ2-3; D is unresolved. Trimming shortened V by 4 bases and J by 4 bases, and 9 bases separated the two germline ends. Germline V gene data show CDR1 as GTSNPN and CDR2 as SVGIG (reference sequence). CDR3 length: 12 amino acids. DNA of the CDR3: TGTGCCTGGACCCTCCCCCCAGATACGCAGTATTTT. Its protein is CAWTLPPDTQYF. Using reference TRBV30 and TRBJ2-3 for the parts outside the CDR3, the full variable domain is SQTIHQWPATLVQPVGSPLSLECTVEGTSNPNLYWYRQAAGRGLQLLFYSVGIGQISSEVPQNLSASRPQDRQFILSSKKLLLSDSGFYLCAWTLPPDTQYFGPGTRLTVL.

The rearrangement uses TRBV14 and TRBJ2-7; D gene ambiguous. CDR3 size: 15 residues. The germline V gene encodes CDR1 SGHDN and CDR2 FVKESK. V lost 0 bases and J 3 bases, leaving 12 bases between the germline ends. The DNA for the CDR3 is TGTGCCAGCAGCCAAGAAGCTGGACGGATCTACGAGCAGTACTTC. It yields the protein CASSQEAGRIYEQYF.

The V call is TRBV6-5, the J call TRBJ2-2; TRBD2 aligns across 8 bases. Trimming at V came to 8 bases and at J to 7 bases, leaving 12 bases not matched to a gene. CDR1 is MNHEY, CDR2 SVGAGI, per germline. The CDR3 extends over 15 amino acids. In nucleotides, the CDR3 is TGTGCCAGCTGGGGGTGGGCGGGGGGCGGCGGGGAGCTGTTTTTT. This encodes CASWGWAGGGGELFF.

V and J are TRBV9 and TRBJ2-2; TRBD1 aligns across 7 bases. After removal of 3 bases from V and 3 bases from J, the junction contained 2 bases not matched to a gene. This CDR3 region has 14 residues. Per the germline V gene, CDR1 is SGDLS and CDR2 is YYNGEE. CDR3 bases: TGTGCCAGCAGCGGAACAGGGGACACCGGGGAGCTGTTTTTT. It encodes CASSGTGDTGELFF.

This rearrangement joins TRBV29-1 to TRBJ2-3; TRBD2 matches at 12 bases. Germline-derived CDR1 and CDR2 are SQVTM and ANQGSEA. The CDR3 runs to 15 residues. Losses at the gene ends were 5 bases for V and 2 bases for J; bases not matched to a gene: 5. CDR3: CSVNLAGGPTDTQYF. The DNA for the CDR3 is TGCAGCGTTAACCTAGCGGGGGGGCCCACAGATACGCAGTATTTT.

This clone was picked up one time. The J gene is TRBJ2-7, the V gene TRBV15; tentative D call: TRBD2 (7 bases). Per germline, CDR1 LNHNV and CDR2 YYDKDF (reference sequence). CDR3 length: 14 residues. Trimming took 6 bases from V and 0 from J, leaving 12 bases between them. The CDR3 DNA sequence: TGTGCCACCAGTGGGGGGGGGCACTCCTACGAGCAGTACTTC. This codes for CATSGGGHSYEQYF.

This chain uses TRBV5-1 with TRBJ2-1; TRBD1 is a possible D gene (5 bases). The germline V gene has CDR1 SGHRS and CDR2 YFSETQ. This CDR3 is 15 amino acids long. V was cut by 4 bases and J by 0 bases, with 11 bases left in between. CDR3 sequence reads: CASSLQVSSYNEQFF. In nucleotides, the CDR3 is TGCGCCAGCAGCCTACAGGTAAGCTCCTACAATGAGCAGTTCTTC.